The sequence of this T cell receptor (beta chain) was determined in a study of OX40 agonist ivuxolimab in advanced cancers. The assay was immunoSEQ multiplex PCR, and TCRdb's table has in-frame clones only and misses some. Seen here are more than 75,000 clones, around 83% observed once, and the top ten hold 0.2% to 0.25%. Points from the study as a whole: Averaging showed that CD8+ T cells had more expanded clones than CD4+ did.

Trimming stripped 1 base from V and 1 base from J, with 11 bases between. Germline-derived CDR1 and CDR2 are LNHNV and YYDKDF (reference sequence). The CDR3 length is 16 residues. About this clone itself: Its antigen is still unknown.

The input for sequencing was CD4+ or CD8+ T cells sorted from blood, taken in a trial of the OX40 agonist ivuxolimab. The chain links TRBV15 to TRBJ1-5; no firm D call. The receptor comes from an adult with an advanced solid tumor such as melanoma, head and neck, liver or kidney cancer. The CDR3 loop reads CATSRVGRASNQPQHF. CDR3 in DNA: TGTGCCACCAGCAGAGTCGGGAGGGCGAGCAATCAGCCCCAGCATTTT. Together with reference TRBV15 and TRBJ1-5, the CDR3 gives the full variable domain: DAMVIQNPRYQVTQFGKPVTLSCSQTLNHNVMYWYQQKSSQAPKLLFHYYDKDFNNEADTPDNFQSRRPNTSFCFLDIRSPGLGDTAMYLCATSRVGRASNQPQHFGDGTRLSIL.